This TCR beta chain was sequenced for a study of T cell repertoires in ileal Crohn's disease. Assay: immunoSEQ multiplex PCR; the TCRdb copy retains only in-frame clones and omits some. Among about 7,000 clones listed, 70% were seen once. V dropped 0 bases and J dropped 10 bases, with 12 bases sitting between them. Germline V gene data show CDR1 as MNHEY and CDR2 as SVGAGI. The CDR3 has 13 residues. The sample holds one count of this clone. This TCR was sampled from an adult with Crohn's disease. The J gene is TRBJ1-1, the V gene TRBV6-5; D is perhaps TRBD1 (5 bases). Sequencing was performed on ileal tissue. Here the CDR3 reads CASSYSKGQGAFF. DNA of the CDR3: TGTGCCAGCAGTTACTCGAAGGGGCAGGGAGCTTTCTTT.